This T cell receptor beta chain was identified in a study of post-analysis software for immune sequencing data. TCR beta cDNA libraries had unique molecular identifiers. TCRdb processed the PCR reads anew with MiXCR; each CDR3 protein has one entry. Among hundreds of thousands of distinct CDR3 sequences listed, about a third were seen once. Study-level points and caveats: TRBV5-6, TRBV5-1 and TRBV20-1 were among 4 or 5 TRBV segments more frequent in patients than controls.

The V gene's germline CDR1 is SGHDT and CDR2 YYEEEE. The CDR3 loop spans 12 amino acids. Trimming took 7 bases from V and 6 from J, leaving 12 bases between them. Note on this clonotype: The antigen is undetermined.

This clonotype was obtained from a girl aged 10 to 17 with multiple sclerosis. The sequencing input was blood. The V gene is TRBV5-6, the J gene TRBJ2-3, with D unresolved. The CDR3 DNA sequence: TGTGCCAGCCGGATTAGACGTGATACGCAGTATTTT. It translates to CASRIRRDTQYF.